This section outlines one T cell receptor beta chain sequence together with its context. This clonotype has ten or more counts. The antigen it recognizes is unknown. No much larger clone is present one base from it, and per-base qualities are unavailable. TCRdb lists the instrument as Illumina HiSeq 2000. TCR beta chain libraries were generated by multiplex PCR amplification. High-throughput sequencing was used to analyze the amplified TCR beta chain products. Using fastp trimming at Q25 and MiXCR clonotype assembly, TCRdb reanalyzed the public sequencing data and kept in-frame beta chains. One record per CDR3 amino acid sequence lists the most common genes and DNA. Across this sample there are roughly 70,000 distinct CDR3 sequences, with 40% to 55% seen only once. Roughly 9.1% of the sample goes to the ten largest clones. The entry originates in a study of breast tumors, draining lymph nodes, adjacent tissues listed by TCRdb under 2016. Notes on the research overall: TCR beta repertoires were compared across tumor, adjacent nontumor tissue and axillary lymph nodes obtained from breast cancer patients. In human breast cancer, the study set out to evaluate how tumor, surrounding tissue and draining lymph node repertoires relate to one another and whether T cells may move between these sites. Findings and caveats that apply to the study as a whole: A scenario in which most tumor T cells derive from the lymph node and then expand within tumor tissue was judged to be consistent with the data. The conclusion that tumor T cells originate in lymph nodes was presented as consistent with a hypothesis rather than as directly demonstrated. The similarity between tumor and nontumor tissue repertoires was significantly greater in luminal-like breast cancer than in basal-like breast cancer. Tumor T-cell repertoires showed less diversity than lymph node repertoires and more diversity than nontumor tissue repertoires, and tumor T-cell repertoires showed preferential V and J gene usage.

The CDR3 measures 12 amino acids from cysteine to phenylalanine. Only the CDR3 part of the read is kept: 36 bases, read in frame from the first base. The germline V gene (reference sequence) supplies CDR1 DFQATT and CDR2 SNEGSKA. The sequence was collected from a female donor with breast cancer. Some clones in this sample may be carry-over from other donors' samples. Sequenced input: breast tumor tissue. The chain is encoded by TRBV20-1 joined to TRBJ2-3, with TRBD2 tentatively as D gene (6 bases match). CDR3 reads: CISSEGADTQYF. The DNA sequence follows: TGCATTTCTAGCGAGGGCGCAGATACGCAGTATTTT.